One and the same sample provided the 30 T cell receptor beta chains below, sequenced in a study of post-analysis software for immune sequencing data. Whole-study results and caveats: Five or six TRBV segments were more frequent in patients than controls; TRBV5-6, TRBV5-1 and TRBV20-1 belonged to this group.

Presence of unique molecular identifiers characterized the TCR beta cDNA libraries. MiXCR was run by TCRdb on the PCR reads, yielding one entry per CDR3 protein. This sample yields hundreds of thousands of distinct CDR3 sequences, of which roughly 27% are seen a single time; approximately 0.55% belongs to the top ten. No cognate antigen is known for these TCRs. Material for sequencing was blood. All receptors come from a girl between 10 and 17 years old with multiple sclerosis.

V usage is TRBV12-3 or TRBV12-4 and J usage is TRBJ2-3, with 8 bases lining up with TRBD1. The trim removed 6 bases at V and 4 bases at J, leaving 3 bases unmatched. CDR3 length: 13 residues. The CDR3 sequence: CASRTGVADTQYF. CDR3 DNA sequence: TGTGCCAGCAGGACAGGGGTCGCAGATACGCAGTATTTT.

This clonotype was picked up a small number of times. At one end the junction does not follow the germline gene, possibly because of a read error. This chain uses TRBV9 with TRBJ1-4; D is unresolved. CDR1 is SGDLS and CDR2 is YYNGEE in the germline V gene. The CDR3 loop spans 14 amino acids. For the CDR3, the DNA is TGTGTCAGCAGCGTTTCCCTGATGAATGAAAAACTGTTTTTT. Translated: CVSSVSLMNEKLFF.

This clonotype appeared a few times. The V gene is TRBV6-6, the J gene TRBJ2-7; the D gene is possibly TRBD1 (7 bases). The CDR3 length is 13 residues. Germline values: CDR1 MNHNY, CDR2 SVGAGI (reference sequence). The V end lost 10 bases, the J end lost 2 bases, and 15 bases lay between the germline ends. The CDR3 sequence is CATGAGGPYEQYF. The DNA for the CDR3 is TGTGCCACTGGGGCAGGGGGGCCCTACGAGCAGTACTTC.

This clonotype has more than one count but fewer than ten. The chain joins TRBV4-1 to TRBJ1-2; D gene uncertain. V was cut by 3 bases and J by 6 bases, with 11 bases left in between. The CDR3 extends over 13 amino acids. CDR1 MGHRA and CDR2 YSYEKL come from the germline V gene. The CDR3 DNA sequence: TGCGCCAGCAGCCATGGAATCGTGGATGGCTACACCTTC. Protein product: CASSHGIVDGYTF.

The sample holds a few counts of this clonotype. An end of the junction does not agree with germline; a read error may underlie this. CDR3 in amino acids: CSARAAPNQPQHF. CDR3 in DNA: TGCAGTGCTAGAGCGGCACCGAATCAGCCTCAGCATTTT. This chain uses TRBV20-1 with TRBJ1-5; D is uncertain. In germline, CDR1 is DFQATT, CDR2 SNEGSKA (reference sequence). The CDR3 has 13 amino acids.

Worth noting for this clonotype: The junction departs from the called germline gene at one end, perhaps through a read error. The chain employs TRBV28 and TRBJ2-7, with a possible D match to TRBD2 (7 bases). The CDR3 length is 15 residues. Germline CDR1 and CDR2: MDHEN and SYDVKM. The CDR3 DNA reads as TGTGCCAGCAGCCCCGGGGGGCGACAGTCAGGGACCCAGAACTTC. Translating it yields CASSPGGRQSGTQNF.

Many counts were recorded for this clonotype. The gene calls are TRBV4-1 and TRBJ2-4; 8 bases align to TRBD2. CDR1 and CDR2 from the germline V gene are MGHRA and YSYEKL. The junction had 4 bases not matched to a gene; V was cut back by 0 bases and J by 6 bases. The length of the CDR3 is 15 residues. CDR3 nucleotide sequence: TGCGCCAGCAGCCAAGATTCGGGGGGGCCAAACATTCAGTACTTC. Translation: CASSQDSGGPNIQYF.

Ten or more counts support this clonotype. The J gene is TRBJ2-7, the V gene TRBV20-1; 9 positions agree with TRBD2. The CDR3 runs to 15 residues. Germline CDR1 is DFQATT and CDR2 is SNEGSKA (reference sequence). V dropped 5 bases and J dropped 4; count of bases not matched to a gene: 12. In DNA, the CDR3 is TGCAGTGCTGCTCCCGGCGCGGGAGGGAAATACGAGCAGTACTTC. Amino acids: CSAAPGAGGKYEQYF.

The gene calls are TRBV20-1 and TRBJ2-4, with 8 bases fitting TRBD2. The CDR3 is made up of 14 amino acids. J gave up 2 bases and V 5 bases, and 5 bases lay outside the gene matches. Germline CDR1 DFQATT, CDR2 SNEGSKA (reference sequence). CDR3 amino acids: CSAFRGRSKNIQYF. CDR3 sequence (DNA): TGCAGTGCTTTCCGCGGGAGGTCCAAAAACATTCAGTACTTC.

The chain links TRBV5-5 to TRBJ1-5; D is perhaps TRBD1 (6 bases). Per germline, CDR1 SGHKS and CDR2 YYEKEE (reference sequence). Trimming left V 4 bases short and J 5 bases short, with 16 bases between. The CDR3 runs to 15 residues. For the CDR3, the DNA is TGTGCCAGCAGCGTGGACTCAGGGGTCGATCAGCCCCAGCATTTT. It translates to CASSVDSGVDQPQHF.

Notes on this clonotype: The germline gene is not matched at one end of the junction; a read error may be the cause. The chain is built from TRBV7-8 and TRBJ2-6; D is perhaps TRBD1 or TRBD2 (6 bases each). The CDR3 length is 16 residues. Germline V CDR1 and CDR2: SGHVS, FQNEAQ. CDR3 DNA sequence: TGTGCCAGCAGCTTAGGGGGGGCGCCTGGGGCCAACGTCCGGACTTTC. This sequence encodes CASSLGGAPGANVRTF.

This chain links TRBV27 with TRBJ2-7, with 8 positions matching TRBD1. V dropped 6 bases and J dropped 3; count of bases not matched to a gene: 10. Germline CDR1 is MNHEY and CDR2 is SMNVEV (reference sequence). This CDR3 region has 15 residues. The CDR3: CASSREDRADYEQYF. The CDR3 DNA reads TGTGCCAGCAGCAGAGAGGACAGGGCTGACTACGAGCAGTACTTC.

In the case of this clonotype: Compared with germline, one end of the junction differs, possibly owing to a read error. The chain links TRBV7-2 to TRBJ2-3; D not certain. The CDR3 sequence is 12 residues long. The germline gives CDR1 SGHTA, CDR2 FQGNSA. The CDR3, as DNA: TGTGCCGGCAGCCCCCCATCAGATACGCAGTATTTT. Translated, it gives CAGSPPSDTQYF.

This clonotype was recorded many times. The V and J genes are TRBV4-1 and TRBJ2-5; maybe TRBD1 (6 bases). Trimming took off 1 base at V and 4 bases at J, with 16 bases between the two ends. CDR3 length: 16 residues. Germline V CDR1 and CDR2: MGHRA, YSYEKL. The CDR3: CASSQGGPSEAETQYF. Here the CDR3 DNA reads TGCGCCAGCAGCCAAGGGGGGCCCAGCGAGGCAGAGACCCAGTACTTC.

The chain combines TRBV3-1 with TRBJ2-6; weak D call: TRBD1 (6 bases). The CDR3 runs to 17 residues. Germline CDR1 is LGHDT and CDR2 is YNNKEL (reference sequence). V lost 4 bases to trimming and J lost 1 base, with 14 bases between them. In nucleotides, the CDR3 is TGTGCCAGCAGCCCGACCCAACAGGGTTCTGGGGCCAACGTCCTGACTTTC. Protein: CASSPTQQGSGANVLTF.

The chain combines TRBV4-3 with TRBJ2-7; 8 bases align to TRBD1. Germline-derived CDR1 and CDR2 are LGHNA and YSLEER. V gave up 3 bases and J gave up 3 bases; unmatched junction bases: 4. The CDR3 has 14 amino acids. This CDR3 is CASSQDRDRYEQYF. The CDR3 bases are TGCGCCAGCAGCCAGGACAGGGACCGCTACGAGCAGTACTTC.

This clonotype was picked up a small number of times. The chain couples TRBV7-8 to TRBJ1-5; 9 bases align to TRBD1. The germline CDR1 and CDR2 sequences are SGHVS and FQNEAQ. The CDR3 loop spans 16 amino acids. V lost 10 bases, J lost 4 bases, and 14 bases stayed unmatched. The DNA of the CDR3 is TGTGCCACCAACCCTACAGGACAGGGGAGAAATCAGCCCCAGCATTTT. Protein: CATNPTGQGRNQPQHF. The full variable domain, with the rest looked up from reference TRBV7-8 and TRBJ1-5, is GAGVSQSPRYKVAKRGQDVALRCDPISGHVSLFWYQQALGQGPEFLTYFQNEAQLDKSGLPSDRFFAERPEGSVSTLKIQRTQQEDSAVYLCATNPTGQGRNQPQHFGDGTRLSIL.

This clonotype was counted a few times. This sequence joins TRBV10-3 and TRBJ1-6; D perhaps matches TRBD1 (5 bases). This CDR3 has 14 residues. Germline CDR1 is ENHRY and CDR2 is SYGVKD. The V end lost 0 bases, the J end lost 9 bases, and 9 bases lay between the germline ends. This CDR3 reads CAISESTDPSPLHF. The CDR3 DNA follows: TGTGCCATCAGTGAGTCGACAGATCCTTCACCCCTCCACTTT.

V and J are TRBV25-1 and TRBJ2-1; TRBD1 agrees at 9 bases. With V trimmed by 3 bases and J by 0 bases, 9 bases remained unmatched. The V gene's germline CDR1 is MGHDK and CDR2 SYGVNS. The CDR3 runs 18 residues. CDR3 protein: CASSEVRTGASSYNEQFF. The CDR3 DNA follows: TGTGCCAGCAGTGAGGTGCGGACAGGGGCTAGCTCCTACAATGAGCAGTTCTTC.

The chain couples TRBV24-1 to TRBJ2-5, with no clear D. Per germline, CDR1 KGHDR and CDR2 SFDVKD. V was shortened by 3 bases and J by 3 bases, with 10 bases between the two germline ends. The CDR3 loop spans 14 amino acids. CDR3 nucleotide sequence: TGTGCCACCAGTGATCCCGGACGGAAAGAGACCCAGTACTTC. It translates to CATSDPGRKETQYF.

This sequence joins TRBV12-3 or TRBV12-4 and TRBJ2-5, with 10 nucleotides matching TRBD2. The CDR3 loop spans 15 amino acids. J was trimmed by 5 bases and V by 5 bases; bases with no gene match: 8. The CDR3 loop is CASSEGSSGSETQYF. The CDR3, as DNA: TGTGCCAGCAGTGAGGGGTCTAGCGGGAGTGAGACCCAGTACTTC.

V gene TRBV12-3 or TRBV12-4 combines with J gene TRBJ1-3, with D possibly matching TRBD1 (6 bases). V gave up 4 bases and J gave up 1 base, with 11 bases separating them. The CDR3 is made up of 15 amino acids. CDR3 loop: CASSYPGASGNTIYF. The CDR3 nucleotides read TGTGCCAGCAGTTACCCGGGGGCTTCTGGAAACACCATATATTTT.

The sample holds a few counts of this clonotype. The rearrangement joins TRBV5-1 to TRBJ1-2; 7 bases line up with TRBD1. This CDR3 is 14 amino acids long. Germline CDR1 SGHRS, CDR2 YFSETQ. V lost 3 bases, J lost 7 bases, and 9 bases stayed unmatched. CDR3 sequence: CASSYLQGSGGYTF. CDR3 DNA sequence: TGCGCCAGCAGCTACCTACAGGGGTCCGGTGGCTACACCTTC.

The rearrangement links TRBV27 to TRBJ2-5; 9 nucleotides line up with TRBD2. V gave up 0 bases and J gave up 4 bases; unmatched junction bases: 6. The CDR3 has 16 amino acids. Germline V gene sequence: CDR1 MNHEY, CDR2 SMNVEV (reference sequence). DNA for the CDR3: TGTGCCAGCAGTTTATCGGCACTAGCGGGCAGAGAGACCCAGTACTTC. Its translation is CASSLSALAGRETQYF.

In its sample, this clonotype was seen a few times. The chain employs TRBV20-1 and TRBJ2-1; perhaps TRBD2 as D (6 bases). V was shortened by 3 bases and J by 6 bases, with 18 bases between the two germline ends. CDR3 length: 15 residues. Germline lookup yields CDR1 DFQATT and CDR2 SNEGSKA (reference sequence). Written as DNA, the CDR3 is TGCAGTGCTAGTCTGGGGGGACGGCGGTTCAATGAGCAGTTCTTC. Translation: CSASLGGRRFNEQFF.

In this sample, this clonotype turned up many times. The rearrangement joins TRBV20-1 to TRBJ2-3; 11 bases align to TRBD2. The CDR3 is 14 residues long. CDR1 DFQATT and CDR2 SNEGSKA come from the germline V gene (reference sequence). V shed 6 bases, J shed 2 bases, and the junction held 4 bases outside the gene matches. The CDR3 DNA sequence: TGCAGTGCCCCGGGACTAGCGGACACAGATACGCAGTATTTT. Amino acid sequence: CSAPGLADTDTQYF.

In its sample, this clonotype was seen a few times. The chain carries TRBV7-2 and TRBJ2-1; D unresolved. This CDR3 contains 14 residues. Between the trimmed V and J ends, which lost 0 bases and 4 bases, there was a span of 7 bases. CDR1 is SGHTA and CDR2 is FQGNSA in the germline V gene. The CDR3 sequence is CASSLASAYNEQFF. In DNA, the CDR3 is TGTGCCAGCAGCTTAGCGTCGGCTTACAATGAGCAGTTCTTC.

The chain uses TRBV7-9 and TRBJ2-3; D might be TRBD1 (6 bases). Germline assignment: CDR1 SEHNR and CDR2 FQNEAQ (reference sequence). The CDR3 runs 14 residues. V was cut by 5 bases and J by 2 bases, with 11 bases left in between. The CDR3 sequence: CASSPGTHTDTQYF. The DNA of the CDR3 is TGTGCCAGCAGCCCGGGGACACACACAGATACGCAGTATTTT.

The V call is TRBV20-1, the J call TRBJ2-7; a possible D gene is TRBD2 (6 bases). This CDR3 has 15 residues. V was clipped by 6 bases and J by 1 base, with 19 bases between them. Germline assignment: CDR1 DFQATT and CDR2 SNEGSKA (reference sequence). The CDR3 reads CSAVLGGIVSYEQYF. The DNA for the CDR3 is TGCAGTGCAGTCCTGGGAGGAATTGTTTCCTACGAGCAGTACTTC.

This clonotype was found many times. The chain carries TRBV29-1 and TRBJ2-1; D call uncertain. The CDR3 length is 11 residues. The V gene lost 3 bases and the J gene lost 14 bases, with 14 bases spanning the gap. The germline V gene has CDR1 SQVTM and CDR2 ANQGSEA. As DNA, the CDR3 is TGCAGCGTTGAGCTAGTGAATTCGGAGTTCTTC. As protein: CSVELVNSEFF.